A single sample gave rise to the 29 T cell receptor beta chains below, sequenced in a study of beta chain features in type 1 diabetes. Since all of the isolated RNA was reverse transcribed, expressed TCRB transcripts were what got sequenced. The assay was immunoSEQ multiplex PCR, and TCRdb's table has in-frame clones only and misses some. The sample carries 970,000 or so clones, around a sixth recorded once. The sequenced sample consisted of naive CD4+ T cells from blood. Source of these receptors: a woman between 18 and 30 years old in good health.

This clone was detected only a few times. The genes are TRBV7-9 and TRBJ1-5, with 11 bases aligning to TRBD1. Per germline, CDR1 SEHNR and CDR2 FQNEAQ (reference sequence). Trimming removed 3 bases from V and 2 bases from J; junction bases left unmatched: 6. The CDR3 sequence is 17 residues long. The CDR3 coding sequence is TGTGCCAGCAGCTTTGGGACAGGGGGTTGGGGCAATCAGCCCCAGCATTTT. The encoded protein is CASSFGTGGWGNQPQHF.

The gene calls are TRBV5-1 and TRBJ2-7; 12 bases line up with TRBD2. CDR3 length equals 18 residues. The germline V gene has CDR1 SGHRS and CDR2 YFSETQ. V shed 0 bases, J shed 3 bases, and the junction held 10 bases outside the gene matches. The CDR3 loop is CASSLEAVRLAGVYEQYF. In DNA form, the CDR3 reads TGCGCCAGCAGCTTGGAGGCAGTTCGACTAGCGGGAGTCTACGAGCAGTACTTC.

This clone has only a few counts. The chain joins TRBV28 to TRBJ2-2; 11 nucleotides line up with TRBD1. Germline trimming cut 5 bases from V and 6 bases from J; bases unmatched to any gene: 5. Germline V gene data show CDR1 as MDHEN and CDR2 as SYDVKM. The CDR3 is 15 amino acids. CDR3 nucleotide sequence: TGTGCCAGCAGTCTCGGGACAGGGGGTCCCGGGGAGCTGTTTTTT. The encoded protein is CASSLGTGGPGELFF.

The chain is built from TRBV5-1 and TRBJ2-5; D gene unclear. Trimming took off 6 bases at V and 2 bases at J, with 17 bases between the two ends. Germline assignment: CDR1 SGHRS and CDR2 YFSETQ. This CDR3 contains 15 residues. CDR3 protein: CASTERTLWQETQYF. The CDR3 region has the DNA TGCGCCAGCACTGAGCGCACTTTGTGGCAAGAGACCCAGTACTTC.

V gene TRBV28 combines with J gene TRBJ2-3; TRBD2 matches 10 bases. Looked up from germline, CDR1 is MDHEN and CDR2 is SYDVKM. This CDR3 spans 14 amino acids. The V segment lost 5 bases and the J segment 3 bases; nucleotides outside the gene matches: 2. The CDR3 region has the DNA TGTGCCAGCAGTGGTAGCGGGAGGACAGATACGCAGTATTTT. The encoded protein is CASSGSGRTDTQYF. Looking up the rest from reference TRBV28 and TRBJ2-3 gives the full variable domain: DVKVTQSSRYLVKRTGEKVFLECVQDMDHENMFWYRQDPGLGLRLIYFSYDVKMKEKGDIPEGYSVSREKKERFSLILESASTNQTSMYLCASSGSGRTDTQYFGPGTRLTVL.

This clone showed up just a few times. The rearrangement joins TRBV18 to TRBJ2-5, with D tentatively TRBD1 (6 bases). Trimming removed 5 bases at V and 3 bases at J, with 13 bases between. Germline lookup yields CDR1 KGHSH and CDR2 LQKENI. This CDR3 has 14 residues. CDR3 DNA: TGTGCCAGCTCAAAAACAGGGACCGAAGAGACCCAGTACTTC. This codes for CASSKTGTEETQYF.

The rearrangement joins TRBV28 to TRBJ2-4; 8 bases fit TRBD1. V shed 5 bases, J shed 3 bases, and the junction held 6 bases outside the gene matches. This CDR3 region has 15 residues. Germline V CDR1 and CDR2: MDHEN, SYDVKM. The CDR3 sequence is CASSADRVDKNIQYF. CDR3 in DNA: TGTGCCAGCAGTGCGGACAGGGTTGACAAAAACATTCAGTACTTC.

This sequence joins TRBV5-5 and TRBJ2-1; maybe TRBD1 (5 bases). Trimming removed 5 bases from V and 0 bases from J, with 12 bases in between. The CDR3 length is 15 residues. Germline CDR1 is SGHKS and CDR2 is YYEKEE (reference sequence). The CDR3 sequence is CASRPTGSSYNEQFF. DNA of the CDR3: TGTGCCAGCAGACCAACAGGTAGCTCCTACAATGAGCAGTTCTTC.

The chain couples TRBV11-2 to TRBJ2-1; D might be TRBD2 (5 bases). The CDR3 extends over 17 amino acids. The germline CDR1 and CDR2 sequences are SGHAT and FQNNGV. V lost 1 base to trimming and J lost 8 bases, with 21 bases between them. CDR3 region: CASSLVVRQEGPHEQFF. The CDR3 DNA follows: TGTGCCAGCAGCTTAGTTGTAAGACAAGAGGGCCCGCATGAGCAGTTCTTC.

This clone was detected only a few times. The chain couples TRBV15 to TRBJ2-1; D is ambiguous. Trimming stripped 4 bases from V and 0 bases from J, with 16 bases between. Germline CDR1 LNHNV, CDR2 YYDKDF (reference sequence). The CDR3 totals 17 residues. The CDR3: CATSKAHGSSSYNEQFF. The CDR3 nucleotides read TGTGCCACCAGCAAGGCTCACGGCAGTAGCTCCTACAATGAGCAGTTCTTC.

This sequence joins TRBV9 and TRBJ2-1; D tentatively reads TRBD1 or TRBD2 (6 bases each). The CDR3 has 18 residues. V was trimmed by 3 bases and J by 0 bases, leaving 19 bases between them. The V gene's germline CDR1 is SGDLS and CDR2 YYNGEE. CDR3 bases: TGTGCCAGCAGCGCAAGGGGGGCACAGGTGAGCTCCTACAATGAGCAGTTCTTC. Translated: CASSARGAQVSSYNEQFF.

The chain recombines TRBV7-2 with TRBJ2-7; D is uncertain. Germline V CDR1 and CDR2: SGHTA, FQGNSA. The CDR3 has 15 amino acids. The ends were cut back, 3 bases at V and 3 bases at J, with 15 bases in the middle. The CDR3 is CASSFLLGPFYEQYF. The CDR3 DNA follows: TGTGCCAGCAGCTTTCTTCTAGGGCCCTTCTACGAGCAGTACTTC.

This chain connects TRBV6-6 to TRBJ2-5; D might be TRBD1 (5 bases). This CDR3 has 15 residues. With 2 bases removed from V and 0 bases from J, the gap between germline ends came to 10 bases. Germline V gives CDR1 MNHNY, CDR2 SVGAGI (reference sequence). The CDR3 DNA follows: TGTGCCAGCAGTTACCGGCGACAGAACCAAGAGACCCAGTACTTC. Its protein is CASSYRRQNQETQYF.

This clone was seen a handful of times. V and J are TRBV7-2 and TRBJ2-1; no clear D gene. The CDR3 length is 13 residues. Trimming took off 3 bases at V and 13 bases at J, with 16 bases between the two ends. Germline-derived CDR1 and CDR2 are SGHTA and FQGNSA. The CDR3 sequence is CASSLGTDEKQFF. The CDR3 nucleotides read TGTGCCAGCAGCTTGGGTACGGATGAAAAACAGTTCTTC.

The table lists this clone with a few counts. V is TRBV11-1 and J is TRBJ2-3; 7 bases fit TRBD2. CDR1 and CDR2 (germline): SGHAT, FQDESV (reference sequence). The CDR3 consists of 17 residues. The V and J ends lost 2 bases and 3 bases, in that order; junction bases with no gene match: 11. In DNA form, the CDR3 reads TGTGCCAGCAGCTTATTTTTAGCGGGTCTTGGAACAGATACGCAGTATTTT. Its translation: CASSLFLAGLGTDTQYF. The full variable domain, in which reference TRBV11-1 and TRBJ2-3 provide the parts outside the CDR3, is EAEVAQSPRYKITEKSQAVAFWCDPISGHATLYWYRQILGQGPELLVQFQDESVVDDSQLPKDRFSAERLKGVDSTLKIQPAELGDSAMYLCASSLFLAGLGTDTQYFGPGTRLTVL.

The sample holds a few counts of this clone. The chain uses TRBV7-8 and TRBJ2-1; TRBD1 matches at 9 bases. V was clipped by 1 base and J by 3 bases; unmatched bases: 7. The germline V gene encodes CDR1 SGHVS and CDR2 FQNEAQ. The CDR3 has 17 residues. CDR3 nucleotide sequence: TGTGCCAGCAGCTTAGTAGTATACAGGGGGCGCTACAATGAGCAGTTCTTC. Translation gives CASSLVVYRGRYNEQFF.

The rearrangement links TRBV7-2 to TRBJ2-3; perhaps TRBD2 as D (5 bases). The CDR3 loop spans 16 amino acids. Germline lookup yields CDR1 SGHTA and CDR2 FQGNSA. V gave up 1 base and J gave up 4 bases, with 15 bases separating them. The CDR3 here is CASSLVSGIFSDTQYF. In nucleotides, the CDR3 is TGTGCCAGCAGCTTAGTATCCGGGATTTTCTCAGATACGCAGTATTTT. Variable domain in full (rest from reference TRBV7-2 and TRBJ2-3): GAGVSQSPSNKVTEKGKDVELRCDPISGHTALYWYRQSLGQGLEFLIYFQGNSAPDKSGLPSDRFSAERTGGSVSTLTIQRTQQEDSAVYLCASSLVSGIFSDTQYFGPGTRLTVL.

This clone turned up a few times. The chain combines TRBV6-1 with TRBJ2-1, with 9 bases that match TRBD1. Losses at the gene ends were 1 base for V and 8 bases for J; bases not matched to a gene: 12. Germline values: CDR1 MNHNS, CDR2 SASEGT. CDR3 length: 17 amino acids. CDR3 coding DNA: TGTGCCAGCAGTGAAGACAGGGGGCCGACCAGAGTCGATGAGCAGTTCTTC. Translated, it gives CASSEDRGPTRVDEQFF.

This chain links TRBV4-2 with TRBJ2-3; 8 bases align to TRBD1. The CDR3 totals 14 residues. CDR1 and CDR2 from the germline V gene are LGHNA and YNFKEQ. V lost 6 bases and J lost 2; bases outside the gene matches: 4. The CDR3 spells CASRSDRVTDTQYF. The DNA for the CDR3 is TGTGCCAGCAGATCGGACAGGGTCACAGATACGCAGTATTTT.

The V call is TRBV5-6, the J call TRBJ2-1; tentatively, D is TRBD2 (6 bases). Trimming cost V 4 bases and J 9 bases, with 20 bases left between them. CDR1 is SGHDT and CDR2 is YYEEEE in the germline V gene. The CDR3 contains 15 residues. The CDR3 reads CASSRLGRVGSEQFF. CDR3 bases: TGTGCCAGCAGCCGACTAGGCAGGGTAGGGAGTGAGCAGTTCTTC.

In its sample, this clone was seen a few times. The gene calls are TRBV28 and TRBJ1-2; D call uncertain. The V gene's germline CDR1 is MDHEN and CDR2 SYDVKM. Trimming took off 8 bases at V and 2 bases at J, with 9 bases between the two ends. This CDR3 has 12 residues. CDR3 region: CASGRMNYGYTF. For the CDR3, the DNA is TGTGCCAGCGGACGGATGAACTATGGCTACACCTTC.

The rearrangement links TRBV27 to TRBJ2-2; tentative D call: TRBD2 (6 bases). Per germline, CDR1 MNHEY and CDR2 SMNVEV (reference sequence). CDR3 length: 15 residues. The V and J ends lost 6 bases and 2 bases respectively, with 13 bases between them. CDR3 sequence reads: CASSLMAGNTGELFF. The DNA for the CDR3 is TGTGCCAGCAGCCTAATGGCGGGAAACACCGGGGAGCTGTTTTTT.

Here the CDR3 reads CASSFPSSTDTQYF. The CDR3 DNA sequence: TGTGCCAGCAGTTTCCCCTCTAGCACAGATACGCAGTATTTT. V is TRBV6-6 and J is TRBJ2-3; D uncertain. CDR1 and CDR2 from the germline V gene are MNHNY and SVGAGI (reference sequence). This CDR3 is 14 amino acids long. Trimming removed 4 bases at V and 0 bases at J, with 8 bases between.

The rearrangement joins TRBV20-1 to TRBJ2-1; D remains ambiguous. There are 10 residues in the CDR3. Germline V gene lookup returns CDR1 DFQATT and CDR2 SNEGSKA (reference sequence). V was clipped by 6 bases and J by 5 bases, with 5 bases between them. For the CDR3, the DNA is TGCAGTGCCTACGACAATGAGCAGTTCTTC. Amino acid sequence: CSAYDNEQFF.

This clone has only a few counts. V gene TRBV18 combines with J gene TRBJ1-1; D is perhaps TRBD1 (6 bases). Trimming cost V 3 bases and J 8 bases, with 16 bases left between them. CDR1 and CDR2 (germline): KGHSH, LQKENI. The length of the CDR3 is 14 residues. The CDR3 DNA sequence: TGTGCCAGCTCACCGTCCTCTGGACAGACAGAAGCTTTCTTT. Translating gives CASSPSSGQTEAFF.

The DNA of the CDR3 is TGTGCCAGCAGTGAAACCGGGATCCACAATGAGCAGTTCTTC. Translating it yields CASSETGIHNEQFF. This rearrangement joins TRBV6-5 to TRBJ2-1, with D possibly being TRBD2 (5 bases). The V end was cut by 5 bases, the J end by 5 bases, with 13 bases between. The CDR3 contains 14 residues. The V gene's germline CDR1 is MNHEY and CDR2 SVGAGI.

This clone occurred many times. The chain joins TRBV10-3 to TRBJ1-5; tentative D call: TRBD1 (6 bases). The ends were cut back, 6 bases at V and 4 bases at J, with 10 bases in the middle. Germline values: CDR1 ENHRY, CDR2 SYGVKD. This CDR3 has 13 residues. CDR3 protein: CAIRTDSNQPQHF. CDR3 coding DNA: TGTGCCATCAGAACGGACAGTAATCAGCCCCAGCATTTT.

Only a few counts were recorded for this clone. The chain employs TRBV11-1 and TRBJ2-1; D perhaps matches TRBD2 (5 bases). Germline CDR1 is SGHAT and CDR2 is FQDESV (reference sequence). V was shortened by 3 bases and J by 6 bases, with 18 bases between the two germline ends. The CDR3 loop spans 16 amino acids. CDR3 DNA: TGTGCCAGCAGCTTCTTCGGAGGAACGGGTCGCAATGAGCAGTTCTTC. This translates into CASSFFGGTGRNEQFF.

J is TRBJ2-1 and V is TRBV9, with 12 bases fitting TRBD2. Trimming removed 4 bases from V and 7 bases from J; junction bases left unmatched: 9. Germline CDR1 and CDR2: SGDLS and YYNGEE. The CDR3 consists of 16 residues. Here the CDR3 DNA reads TGTGCCAGCAGCCCCTTACTAGCGGGAGGAAGTAATGAGCAGTTCTTC. Translation: CASSPLLAGGSNEQFF.